A selection of T cell receptor beta chains follows, all from one sample in a study of OX40 agonist ivuxolimab in advanced cancers. Sequencing was performed with immunoSEQ multiplex PCR; in TCRdb, only in-frame clones are kept and a portion is missing. The sample records more than 65,000 clones, around four fifths being singletons. Sequenced here: CD4+ or CD8+ T cells sorted from blood, sampled in a trial of the OX40 agonist ivuxolimab. The origin of the receptors is an adult with an advanced solid tumor such as melanoma, head and neck, liver or kidney cancer. The CDR3 runs from the conserved cysteine through the conserved F or W.

J gene,V gene,CDR3 protein
TRBJ1-2,TRBV28,CASSLLRQTSLLADYGYTF
TRBJ2-6,TRBV10-2,CASSLPPGVSSGANVLTF
TRBJ1-2,TRBV6-5,CASSDSSPRGYTF
TRBJ1-2,TRBV28,CASSLVTGGVGYTF
TRBJ2-1,TRBV18,CASSYGDSAYNEQFF
TRBJ2-2,TRBV2,CASDRGAGELFF
TRBJ1-5,TRBV7-9,CASSPIRAQGAGQPQHF
TRBJ2-5,TRBV7-9,CASSLPSGVQETQYF
TRBJ2-1,TRBV6-1,CASSTGTGSYNEQFF
TRBJ2-2,TRBV27,CASRGGQGAFWAGELFF
TRBJ2-3,TRBV30,CAWSDAGGYTDTQYF
TRBJ1-2,TRBV11-2,CASSSGQGINYGYTF
TRBJ1-2,TRBV11-2,CASSLARTGLFGYTF
TRBJ2-7,TRBV19,CASSNLLAEGYEQYF
TRBJ1-1,TRBV28,CASSSPGPTEAFF
TRBJ2-3,TRBV19,CASSPSTSTDTQYF
TRBJ1-5,TRBV28,CASSPQRGGGNQPQHF
TRBJ1-2,TRBV6-1,CASSEGHIAGSGHYGYTF
TRBJ2-5,TRBV7-9,CASSRNQETQYF
TRBJ1-5,TRBV27,CASSLKGARRNQPQHF
TRBJ2-5,TRBV6-5,CASRRGSQETQYF
TRBJ2-5,TRBV5-4,CASSLQGPAETQYF
TRBJ2-1,TRBV28,CASSSPGQRSSYNEQFF
TRBJ2-3,TRBV28,CASLEQGRTDTQYF
TRBJ1-2,TRBV29-1,CSVQQGALRGYTF
TRBJ2-7,TRBV19,CASSSGRTVDEQYF
TRBJ1-1,TRBV6-6,CASSLWDRGDTEAFF
TRBJ2-5,TRBV28,CASREDPGQFFQETQYF
TRBJ2-1,TRBV7-8,CASSPPGSIGFF
TRBJ2-7,TRBV7-9,CASSLGQGVIEQYF
TRBJ1-6,TRBV30,CAWRGGFSGNSPLHF
TRBJ2-1,TRBV6-5,CASSKRLANEQFF
TRBJ2-1,TRBV5-5,CASSLVWVEQFF
TRBJ2-5,TRBV2,CASRQDSRRLETQYF
TRBJ1-5,TRBV28,CASSPTYRAGQPQHF
TRBJ1-1,TRBV6-6,CASSHPLTEAFF
TRBJ1-5,TRBV10-2,CASRLGQGNQPQHF
TRBJ2-3,TRBV6-5,CASSRRQGSQYF
TRBJ1-6,TRBV29-1,CSLGSSYNSPLHF
TRBJ2-1,TRBV28,CASSLGLAGVIYNEQFF
TRBJ2-5,TRBV5-5,CASSYTGAAGRETQYF
TRBJ2-3,TRBV28,CASSREGDTQYF
TRBJ2-7,TRBV7-2,CASSRIGYEQYF
TRBJ2-5,TRBV6-6,CASSYSREETQYF
TRBJ2-4,TRBV27,CASKGGGRTNIQYF